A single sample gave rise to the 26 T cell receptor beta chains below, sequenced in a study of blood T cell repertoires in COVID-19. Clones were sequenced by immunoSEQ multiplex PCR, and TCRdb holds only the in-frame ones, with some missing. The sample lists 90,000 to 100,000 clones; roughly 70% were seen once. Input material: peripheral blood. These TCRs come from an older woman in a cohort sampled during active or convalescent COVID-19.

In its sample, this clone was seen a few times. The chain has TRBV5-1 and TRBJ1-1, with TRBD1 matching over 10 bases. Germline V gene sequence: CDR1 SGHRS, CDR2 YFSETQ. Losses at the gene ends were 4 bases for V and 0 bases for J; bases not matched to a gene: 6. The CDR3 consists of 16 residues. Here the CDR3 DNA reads TGCGCCAGCAGCCCAGGGGGGACAGGGGTGAACACTGAAGCTTTCTTT. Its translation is CASSPGGTGVNTEAFF.

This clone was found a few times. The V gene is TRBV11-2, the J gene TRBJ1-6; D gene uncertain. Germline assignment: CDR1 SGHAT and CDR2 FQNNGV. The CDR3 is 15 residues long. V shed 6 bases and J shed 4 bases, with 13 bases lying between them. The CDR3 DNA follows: TGTGCCAGCAGTGGCTTCGCCAGTTATAATTCACCCCTCCACTTT. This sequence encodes CASSGFASYNSPLHF.

The CDR3 protein is CASSLWQGLETQYF. CDR3 nucleotides: TGTGCCAGCAGTTTATGGCAGGGTTTGGAGACCCAGTACTTC. The V and J genes are TRBV28 and TRBJ2-5; a possible D gene is TRBD1 (5 bases). Germline loops: CDR1 MDHEN, CDR2 SYDVKM. This CDR3 has 14 amino acids. Deletions cut 0 bases from V and 5 bases from J, with 10 bases between.

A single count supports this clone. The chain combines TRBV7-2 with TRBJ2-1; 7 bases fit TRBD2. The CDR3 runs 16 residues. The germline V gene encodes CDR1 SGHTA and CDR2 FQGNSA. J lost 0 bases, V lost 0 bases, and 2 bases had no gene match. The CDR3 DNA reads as TGTGCCAGCAGCTTAGCGGGACTAAGCTCCTACAATGAGCAGTTCTTC. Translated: CASSLAGLSSYNEQFF.

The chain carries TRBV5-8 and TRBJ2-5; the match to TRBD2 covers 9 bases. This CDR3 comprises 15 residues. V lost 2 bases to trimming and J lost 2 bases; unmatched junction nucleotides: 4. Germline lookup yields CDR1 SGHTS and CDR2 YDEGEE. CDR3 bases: TGTGCCAGCAGCTTTAGCGGGGGAGTACAAGAGACCCAGTACTTC. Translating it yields CASSFSGGVQETQYF. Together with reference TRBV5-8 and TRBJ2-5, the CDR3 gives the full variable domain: EAGVTQSPTHLIKTRGQQATLRCSPISGHTSVYWYQQALGLGLQFLLWYDEGEERNRGNFPPRFSGRQFPNYSSELNVNALELEDSALYLCASSFSGGVQETQYFGPGTRLLVL.

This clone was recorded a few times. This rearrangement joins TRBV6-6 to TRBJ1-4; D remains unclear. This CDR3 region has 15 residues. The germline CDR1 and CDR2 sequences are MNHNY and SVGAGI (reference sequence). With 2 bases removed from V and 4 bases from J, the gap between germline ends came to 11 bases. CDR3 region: CASSYRSRSNEKLFF. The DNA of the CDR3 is TGTGCCAGCAGTTACAGGAGCAGAAGTAATGAAAAACTGTTTTTT.

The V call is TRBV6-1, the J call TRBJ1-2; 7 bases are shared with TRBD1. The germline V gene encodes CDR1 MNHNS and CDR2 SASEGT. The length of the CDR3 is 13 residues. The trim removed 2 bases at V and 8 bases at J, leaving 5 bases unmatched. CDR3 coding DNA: TGTGCCAGCAGTGAAACACAGGGGACCGGCTACACCTTC. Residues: CASSETQGTGYTF.

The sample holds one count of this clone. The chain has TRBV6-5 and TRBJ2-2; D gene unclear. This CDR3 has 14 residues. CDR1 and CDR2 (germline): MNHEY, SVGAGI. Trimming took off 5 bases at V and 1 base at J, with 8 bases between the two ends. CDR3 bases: TGTGCCAGCAGTACCACTGGGAACACCGGGGAGCTGTTTTTT. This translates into CASSTTGNTGELFF.

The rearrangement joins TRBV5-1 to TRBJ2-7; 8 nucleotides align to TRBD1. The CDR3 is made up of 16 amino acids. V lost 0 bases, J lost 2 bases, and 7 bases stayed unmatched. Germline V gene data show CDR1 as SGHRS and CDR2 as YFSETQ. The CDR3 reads CASSLGGQGGTYEQYF. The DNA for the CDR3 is TGCGCCAGCAGCTTGGGTGGACAGGGTGGGACCTACGAGCAGTACTTC.

The CDR3 DNA reads TGTGCCAGCAGCGTAGTCCCTAGCGGCACAGAGACCCAGTACTTC. This codes for CASSVVPSGTETQYF. The V and J genes are TRBV9 and TRBJ2-5; 7 positions match TRBD2. The V segment lost 0 bases and the J segment 4 bases; nucleotides outside the gene matches: 6. Germline CDR1 is SGDLS and CDR2 is YYNGEE. CDR3 size: 15 residues.

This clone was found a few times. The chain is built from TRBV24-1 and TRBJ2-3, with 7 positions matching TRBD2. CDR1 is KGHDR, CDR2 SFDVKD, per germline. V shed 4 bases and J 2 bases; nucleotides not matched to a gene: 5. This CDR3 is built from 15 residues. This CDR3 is CATSDPAGDTDTQYF. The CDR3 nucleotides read TGTGCCACCAGTGACCCCGCGGGGGACACAGATACGCAGTATTTT.

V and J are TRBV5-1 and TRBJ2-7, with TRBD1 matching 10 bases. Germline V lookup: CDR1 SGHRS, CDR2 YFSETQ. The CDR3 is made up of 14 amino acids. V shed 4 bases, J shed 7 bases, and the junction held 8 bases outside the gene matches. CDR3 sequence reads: CASSLPGQGLEQYF. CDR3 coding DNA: TGCGCCAGCAGCCTCCCGGGACAGGGGCTAGAGCAGTACTTC.

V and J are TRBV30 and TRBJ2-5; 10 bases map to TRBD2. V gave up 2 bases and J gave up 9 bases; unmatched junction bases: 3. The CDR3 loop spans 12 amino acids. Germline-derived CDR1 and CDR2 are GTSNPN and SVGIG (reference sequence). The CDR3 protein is CAWSSSGGSQYF. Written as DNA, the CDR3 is TGTGCCTGGAGTTCTAGCGGGGGATCCCAGTACTTC.

For the CDR3, the DNA is TGCGCCAGCAGCCAAGGATGGAGGGACACTGAAGCTTTCTTT. Its translation is CASSQGWRDTEAFF. The chain couples TRBV4-1 to TRBJ1-1; D uncertain. The CDR3 length is 14 residues. The germline V gene encodes CDR1 MGHRA and CDR2 YSYEKL. The V gene lost 1 base and the J gene lost 3 bases, with 9 bases spanning the gap.

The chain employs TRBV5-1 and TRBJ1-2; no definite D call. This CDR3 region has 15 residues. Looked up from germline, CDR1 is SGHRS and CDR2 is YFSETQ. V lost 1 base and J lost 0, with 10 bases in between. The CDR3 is CASSLITSANYGYTF. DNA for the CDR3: TGCGCCAGCAGCTTGATCACGTCAGCTAACTATGGCTACACCTTC.

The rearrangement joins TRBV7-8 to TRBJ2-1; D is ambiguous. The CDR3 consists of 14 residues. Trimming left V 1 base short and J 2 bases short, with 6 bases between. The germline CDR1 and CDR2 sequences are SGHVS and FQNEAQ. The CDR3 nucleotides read TGTGCCAGCAGCTTAGATAGAGCCTACAATGAGCAGTTCTTC. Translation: CASSLDRAYNEQFF.

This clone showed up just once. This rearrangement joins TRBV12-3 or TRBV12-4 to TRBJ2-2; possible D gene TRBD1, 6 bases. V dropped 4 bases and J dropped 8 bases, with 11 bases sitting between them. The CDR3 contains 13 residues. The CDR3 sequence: CASSSHRAGELFF. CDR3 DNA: TGTGCCAGCAGTTCCCACAGGGCTGGGGAGCTGTTTTTT.

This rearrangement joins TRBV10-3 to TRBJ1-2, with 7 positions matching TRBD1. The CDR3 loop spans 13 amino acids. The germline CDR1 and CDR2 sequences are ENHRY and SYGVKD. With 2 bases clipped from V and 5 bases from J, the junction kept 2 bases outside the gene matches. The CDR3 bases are TGTGCCATCAGTGAGGGACAGGAGTATGGCTACACCTTC. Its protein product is CAISEGQEYGYTF.

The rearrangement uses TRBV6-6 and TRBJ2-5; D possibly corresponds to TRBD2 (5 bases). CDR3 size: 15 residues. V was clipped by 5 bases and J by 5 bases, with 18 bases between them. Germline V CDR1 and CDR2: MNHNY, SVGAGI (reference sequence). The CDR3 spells CASSPPGTREETQYF. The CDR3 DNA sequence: TGTGCCAGCAGTCCTCCCGGCACTAGGGAGGAGACCCAGTACTTC.

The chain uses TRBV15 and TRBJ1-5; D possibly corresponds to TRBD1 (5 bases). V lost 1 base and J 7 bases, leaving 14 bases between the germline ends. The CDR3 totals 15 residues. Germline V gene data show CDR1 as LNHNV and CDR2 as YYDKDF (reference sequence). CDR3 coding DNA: TGTGCCACCAGCAGAGGAGGCGGGGGAGGCCAGCCCCAGCATTTT. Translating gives CATSRGGGGGQPQHF.

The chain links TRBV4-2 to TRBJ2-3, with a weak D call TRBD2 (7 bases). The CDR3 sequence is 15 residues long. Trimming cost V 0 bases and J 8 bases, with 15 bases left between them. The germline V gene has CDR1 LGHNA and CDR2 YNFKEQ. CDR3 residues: CASSQEGGGLATQYF. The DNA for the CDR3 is TGTGCCAGCAGCCAAGAAGGGGGAGGGTTAGCTACGCAGTATTTT.

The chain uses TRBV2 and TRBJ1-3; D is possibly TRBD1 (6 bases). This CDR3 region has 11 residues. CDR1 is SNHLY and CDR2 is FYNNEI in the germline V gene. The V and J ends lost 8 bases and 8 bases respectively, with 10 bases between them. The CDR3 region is CASPGVDTIYF. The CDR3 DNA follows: TGTGCCAGCCCAGGGGTGGACACCATATATTTT.

The CDR3, as DNA: TGCGCCAGCAGCCAAGATCGTAGCGGGGGGGCCGCCTACGAGCAGTACTTC. It encodes CASSQDRSGGAAYEQYF. The chain carries TRBV4-1 and TRBJ2-7, with 11 nucleotides matching TRBD2. The V gene's germline CDR1 is MGHRA and CDR2 YSYEKL. This CDR3 contains 17 residues. J was trimmed by 2 bases and V by 0 bases; bases with no gene match: 6.

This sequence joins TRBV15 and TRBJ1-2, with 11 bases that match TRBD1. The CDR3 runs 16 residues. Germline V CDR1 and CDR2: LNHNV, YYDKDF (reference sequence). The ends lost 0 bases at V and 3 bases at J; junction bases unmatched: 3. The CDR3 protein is CATSRDGTGGDYGYTF. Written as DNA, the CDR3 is TGTGCCACCAGCAGAGATGGGACAGGGGGTGACTATGGCTACACCTTC.

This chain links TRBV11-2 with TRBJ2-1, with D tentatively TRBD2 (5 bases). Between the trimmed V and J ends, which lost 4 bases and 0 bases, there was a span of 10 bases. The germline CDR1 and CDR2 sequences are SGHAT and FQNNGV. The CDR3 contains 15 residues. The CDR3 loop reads CASSSGLASYNEQFF. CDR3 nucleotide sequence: TGTGCCAGCAGCTCTGGGCTAGCCTCCTACAATGAGCAGTTCTTC. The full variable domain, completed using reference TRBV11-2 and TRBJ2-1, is EAGVAQSPRYKIIEKRQSVAFWCNPISGHATLYWYQQILGQGPKLLIQFQNNGVVDDSQLPKDRFSAERLKGVDSTLKIQPAKLEDSAVYLCASSSGLASYNEQFFGPGTRLTVL.

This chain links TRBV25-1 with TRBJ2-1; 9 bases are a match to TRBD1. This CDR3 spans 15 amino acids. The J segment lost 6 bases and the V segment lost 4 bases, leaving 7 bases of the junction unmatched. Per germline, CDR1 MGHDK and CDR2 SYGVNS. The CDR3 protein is CASSAPGQGVNEQFF. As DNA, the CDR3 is TGTGCCAGCAGTGCACCGGGACAGGGAGTCAATGAGCAGTTCTTC.